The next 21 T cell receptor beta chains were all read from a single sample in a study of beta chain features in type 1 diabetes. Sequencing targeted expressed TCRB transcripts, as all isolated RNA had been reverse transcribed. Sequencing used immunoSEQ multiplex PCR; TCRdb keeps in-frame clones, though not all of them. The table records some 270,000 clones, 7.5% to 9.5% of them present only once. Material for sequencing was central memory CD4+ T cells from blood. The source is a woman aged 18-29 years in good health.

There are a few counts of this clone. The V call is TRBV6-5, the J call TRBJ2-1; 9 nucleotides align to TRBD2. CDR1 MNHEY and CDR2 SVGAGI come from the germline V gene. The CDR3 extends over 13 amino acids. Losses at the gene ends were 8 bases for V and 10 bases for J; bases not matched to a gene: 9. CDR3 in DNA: TGTGCCAGCTGGAGACTAGCGGCGGGAGAGCAGTTCTTC. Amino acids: CASWRLAAGEQFF.

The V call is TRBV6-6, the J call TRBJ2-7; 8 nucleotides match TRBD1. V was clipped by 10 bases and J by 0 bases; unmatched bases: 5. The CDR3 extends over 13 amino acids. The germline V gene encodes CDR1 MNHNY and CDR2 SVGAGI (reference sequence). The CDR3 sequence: CATGQGASYEQYV. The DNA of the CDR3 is TGTGCCACAGGACAGGGCGCCTCCTACGAGCAGTACGTC.

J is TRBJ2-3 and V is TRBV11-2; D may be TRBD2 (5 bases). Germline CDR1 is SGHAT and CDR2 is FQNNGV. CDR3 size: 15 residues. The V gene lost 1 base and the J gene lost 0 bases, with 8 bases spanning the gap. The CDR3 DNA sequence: TGTGCCAGCAGCTTAGTAGCGTCTAGCACAGATACGCAGTATTTT. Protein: CASSLVASSTDTQYF.

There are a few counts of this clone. CDR3 amino acids: CASSHLDRDTDTQYF. CDR3 nucleotide sequence: TGTGCCAGCAGCCACCTGGACAGGGATACAGATACGCAGTATTTT. The rearrangement links TRBV4-2 to TRBJ2-3; TRBD1 aligns across 8 bases. V lost 3 bases, J lost 3 bases, and 5 bases stayed unmatched. The CDR3 loop spans 15 amino acids. Germline V gene data show CDR1 as LGHNA and CDR2 as YNFKEQ.

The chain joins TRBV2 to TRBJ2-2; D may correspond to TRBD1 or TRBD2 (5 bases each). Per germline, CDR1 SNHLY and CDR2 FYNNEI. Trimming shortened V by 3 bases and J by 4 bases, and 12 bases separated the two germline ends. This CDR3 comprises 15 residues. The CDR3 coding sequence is TGTGCCAGCAGTGAGTTCGGGGCAGGCACCGGGGAGCTGTTTTTT. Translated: CASSEFGAGTGELFF.

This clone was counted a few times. In nucleotides, the CDR3 is TGCAGCGTTGTGACAGAGTTGGATGGCTACACCTTC. The encoded protein is CSVVTELDGYTF. The chain employs TRBV29-1 and TRBJ1-2; D is perhaps TRBD1 (5 bases). With 4 bases removed from V and 6 bases from J, the gap between germline ends came to 12 bases. This CDR3 region has 12 residues. Germline V gene lookup returns CDR1 SQVTM and CDR2 ANQGSEA.

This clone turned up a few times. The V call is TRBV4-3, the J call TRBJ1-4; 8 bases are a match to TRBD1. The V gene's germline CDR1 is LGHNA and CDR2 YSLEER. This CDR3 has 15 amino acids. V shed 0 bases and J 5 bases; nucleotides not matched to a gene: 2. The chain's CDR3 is CASSQERTGNEKLFF. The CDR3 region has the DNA TGCGCCAGCAGCCAAGAAAGGACAGGGAATGAAAAACTGTTTTTT.

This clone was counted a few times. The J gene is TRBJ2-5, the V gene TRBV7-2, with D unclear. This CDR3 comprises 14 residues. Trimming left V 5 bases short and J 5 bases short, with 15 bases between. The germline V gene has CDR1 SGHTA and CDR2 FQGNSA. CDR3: CASSPPSVRETQYF. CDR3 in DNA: TGTGCCAGCAGCCCCCCGTCGGTTCGGGAGACCCAGTACTTC.

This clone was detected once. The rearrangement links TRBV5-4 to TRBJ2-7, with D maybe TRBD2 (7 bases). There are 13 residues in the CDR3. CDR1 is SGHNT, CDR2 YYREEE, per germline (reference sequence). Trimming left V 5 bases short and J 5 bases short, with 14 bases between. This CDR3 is CASRSGGGDEQYF. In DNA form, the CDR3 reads TGTGCCAGCAGATCCGGAGGGGGGGACGAGCAGTACTTC.

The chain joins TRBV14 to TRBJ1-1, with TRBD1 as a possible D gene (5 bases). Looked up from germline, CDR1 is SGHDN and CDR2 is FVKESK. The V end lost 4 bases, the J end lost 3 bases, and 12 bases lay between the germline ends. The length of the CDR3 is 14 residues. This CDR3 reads CASSPWARDTEAFF. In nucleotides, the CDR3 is TGTGCCAGCAGCCCCTGGGCCAGGGACACTGAAGCTTTCTTT.

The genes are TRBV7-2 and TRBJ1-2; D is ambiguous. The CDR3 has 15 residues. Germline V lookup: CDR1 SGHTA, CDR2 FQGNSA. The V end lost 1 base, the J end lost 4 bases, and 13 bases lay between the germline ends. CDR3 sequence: CASSLGAKQSYGYTF. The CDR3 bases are TGTGCCAGCAGCTTAGGGGCGAAGCAGAGCTATGGCTACACCTTC.

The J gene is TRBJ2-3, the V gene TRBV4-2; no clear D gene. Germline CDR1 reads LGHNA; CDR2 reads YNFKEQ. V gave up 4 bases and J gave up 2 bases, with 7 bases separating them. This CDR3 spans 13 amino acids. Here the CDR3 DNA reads TGTGCCAGCAGCCCTCAGTACACAGATACGCAGTATTTT. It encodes CASSPQYTDTQYF.

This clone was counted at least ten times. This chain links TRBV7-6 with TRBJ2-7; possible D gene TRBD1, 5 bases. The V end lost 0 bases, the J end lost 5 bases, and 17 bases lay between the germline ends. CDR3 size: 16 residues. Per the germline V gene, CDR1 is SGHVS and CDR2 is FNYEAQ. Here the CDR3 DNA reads TGTGCCAGCAGCTTAGCGCCTCCCCAGGGATCCGACGAGCAGTACTTC. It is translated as CASSLAPPQGSDEQYF.

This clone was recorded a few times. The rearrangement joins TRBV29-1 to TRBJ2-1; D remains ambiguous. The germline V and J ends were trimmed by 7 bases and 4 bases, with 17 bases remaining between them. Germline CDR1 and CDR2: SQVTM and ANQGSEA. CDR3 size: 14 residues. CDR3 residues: CSGVGGPAYNEQFF. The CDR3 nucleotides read TGCAGCGGTGTGGGTGGGCCCGCTTACAATGAGCAGTTCTTC.

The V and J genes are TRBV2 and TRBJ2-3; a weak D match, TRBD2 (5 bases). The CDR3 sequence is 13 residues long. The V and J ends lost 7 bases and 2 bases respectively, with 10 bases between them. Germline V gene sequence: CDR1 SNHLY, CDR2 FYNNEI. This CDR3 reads CASKRRITDTQYF. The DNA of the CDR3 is TGTGCCAGCAAGCGGAGGATCACAGATACGCAGTATTTT. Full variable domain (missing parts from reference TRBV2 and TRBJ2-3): EPEVTQTPSHQVTQMGQEVILRCVPISNHLYFYWYRQILGQKVEFLVSFYNNEISEKSEIFDDQFSVERPDGSNFTLKIRSTKLEDSAMYFCASKRRITDTQYFGPGTRLTVL.

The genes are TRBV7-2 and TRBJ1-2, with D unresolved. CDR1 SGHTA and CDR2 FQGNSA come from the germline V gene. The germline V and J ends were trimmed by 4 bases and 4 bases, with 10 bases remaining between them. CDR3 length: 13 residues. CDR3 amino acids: CASSSGLGYGYTF. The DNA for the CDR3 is TGTGCCAGCAGCTCCGGACTGGGCTATGGCTACACCTTC. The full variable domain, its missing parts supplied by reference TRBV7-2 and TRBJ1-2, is GAGVSQSPSNKVTEKGKDVELRCDPISGHTALYWYRQSLGQGLEFLIYFQGNSAPDKSGLPSDRFSAERTGGSVSTLTIQRTQQEDSAVYLCASSSGLGYGYTFGSGTRLTVV.

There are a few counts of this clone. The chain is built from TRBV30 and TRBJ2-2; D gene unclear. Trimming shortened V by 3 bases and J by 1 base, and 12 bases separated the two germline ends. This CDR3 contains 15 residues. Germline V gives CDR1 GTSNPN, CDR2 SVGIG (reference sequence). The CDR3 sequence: CAWRRGARNTGELFF. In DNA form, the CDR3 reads TGTGCCTGGAGACGAGGTGCTAGGAACACCGGGGAGCTGTTTTTT.

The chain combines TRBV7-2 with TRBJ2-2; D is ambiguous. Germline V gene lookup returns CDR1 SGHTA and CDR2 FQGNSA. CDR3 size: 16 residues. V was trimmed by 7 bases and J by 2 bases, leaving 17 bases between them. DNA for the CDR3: TGTGCCAGCATCCCGCCCGAGCCTCAAAACACCGGGGAGCTGTTTTTT. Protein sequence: CASIPPEPQNTGELFF.

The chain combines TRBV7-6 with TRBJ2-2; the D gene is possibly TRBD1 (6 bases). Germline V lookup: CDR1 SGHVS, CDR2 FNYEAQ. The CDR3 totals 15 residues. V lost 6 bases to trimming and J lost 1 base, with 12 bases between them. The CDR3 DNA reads TGTGCCAGCAGTTCGACGGGACAGAACACCGGGGAGCTGTTTTTT. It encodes CASSSTGQNTGELFF.

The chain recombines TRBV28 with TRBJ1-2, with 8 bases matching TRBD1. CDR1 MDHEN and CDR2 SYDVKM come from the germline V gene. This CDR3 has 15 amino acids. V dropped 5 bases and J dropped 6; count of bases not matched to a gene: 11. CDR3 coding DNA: TGTGCCAGCAGTGAGTGGACAGGGATATTGGATGGCTACACCTTC. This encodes CASSEWTGILDGYTF.

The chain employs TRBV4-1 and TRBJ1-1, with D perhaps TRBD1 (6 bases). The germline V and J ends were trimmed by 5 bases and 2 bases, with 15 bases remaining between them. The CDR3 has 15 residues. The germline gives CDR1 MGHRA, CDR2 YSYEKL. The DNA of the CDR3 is TGCGCCAGCAGCGGAGGGACAAGGAACAACACTGAAGCTTTCTTT. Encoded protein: CASSGGTRNNTEAFF.